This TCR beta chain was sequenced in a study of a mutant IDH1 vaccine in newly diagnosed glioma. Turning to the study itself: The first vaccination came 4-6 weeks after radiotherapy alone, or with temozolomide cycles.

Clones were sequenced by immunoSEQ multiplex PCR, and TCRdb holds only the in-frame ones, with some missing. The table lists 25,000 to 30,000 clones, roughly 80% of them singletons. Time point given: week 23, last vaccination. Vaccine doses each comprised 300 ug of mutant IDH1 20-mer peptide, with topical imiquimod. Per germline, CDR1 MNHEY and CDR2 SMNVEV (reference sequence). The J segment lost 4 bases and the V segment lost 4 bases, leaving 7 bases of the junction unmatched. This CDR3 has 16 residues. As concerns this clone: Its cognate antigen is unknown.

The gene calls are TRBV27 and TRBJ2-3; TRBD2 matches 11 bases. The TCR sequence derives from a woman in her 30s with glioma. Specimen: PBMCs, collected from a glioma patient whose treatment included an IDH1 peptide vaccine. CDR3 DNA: TGTGCCAGCAGTTATCGTCTAGCGGGGGGCCCAGATACGCAGTATTTT. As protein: CASSYRLAGGPDTQYF.